One and the same sample provided the 23 T cell receptor beta chains below, sequenced in a study of regulatory T cells in long-lasting Graves disease (dated by TCRdb to the early 2020s). Taken with the paper, the label for time point translates to: newly diagnosed GD, antithyroid drugs for less than 3 months. For both TCR sequencing and RNA sequencing, RNA was extracted from PBMCs in TRIzol. The library was built by means of multiplex PCR. The sequencer was an Illumina HiSeq 4000. CDR3 regions were amplified by Arm-PCR with iRepertoire HTBI primers to construct TCR beta libraries. TCRdb reworked the public reads: Q25 trimming with fastp, MiXCR clone assembly, productive beta chains retained. Duplicate CDR3 protein sequences are folded into a single record with the most common DNA and genes. Here the sample has 680,000 or so distinct CDR3 sequences; 16% occur a single time. Of the sample, about 18% is held by the ten largest clones.

The same specimen was also included in a second study, on T cells in Graves' hyperthyroidism and ophthalmopathy.

Sequenced material: peripheral blood mononuclear cells (PBMCs), taken at new diagnosis, from a patient treated with antithyroid drugs. These TCRs come from a woman aged 30 to 39 with Graves disease. Donor details come from another sample of the same person, matched by shared clones.

This clonotype was seen a handful of times. This chain joins TRBV20-1 and TRBJ2-7; D ambiguous. Trimming took off 5 bases at V and 3 bases at J, with 11 bases between the two ends. The CDR3 is made up of 12 amino acids. From germline, CDR1 is DFQATT and CDR2 SNEGSKA (reference sequence). CDR3 DNA: TGCAGTGCTCCCCGAAGCCTCTACGAGCAGTACTTC. Translation: CSAPRSLYEQYF.

This clonotype was observed a few times. The gene calls are TRBV7-8 and TRBJ2-2; 10 bases are shared with TRBD1. The length of the CDR3 is 15 residues. Germline V gene lookup returns CDR1 SGHVS and CDR2 FQNEAQ. With V trimmed by 5 bases and J by 6 bases, 6 bases remained unmatched. CDR3 bases: TGTGCCAGCAGCCCGAGACAGGGGGCATCCGGGGAGCTGTTTTTT. Translated: CASSPRQGASGELFF.

To note about this clonotype: This sequence may be a read error, since a much larger clone differs from it by one base. The chain joins TRBV5-1 to TRBJ1-1; possibly TRBD1 for D (6 bases). The V gene's germline CDR1 is SGHRS and CDR2 YFSETQ. The CDR3 consists of 13 residues. V lost 10 bases and J lost 8, with 21 bases in between. CDR3: CAGTGTTQSEAFF. In nucleotides, the CDR3 is TGCGCCGGTACCGGGACAACACAGTCCGAAGCTTTCTTT.

This chain connects TRBV15 to TRBJ2-1; either TRBD1 or TRBD2 may fit D (5 bases each). Between the trimmed V and J ends, which lost 5 bases and 1 base, there was a span of 15 bases. Germline V lookup: CDR1 LNHNV, CDR2 YYDKDF (reference sequence). The length of the CDR3 is 16 residues. CDR3 region: CATSGDPGTSYNEQFF. CDR3 coding DNA: TGTGCCACCAGCGGCGATCCGGGGACGTCCTACAATGAGCAGTTCTTC.

This clonotype turned up a few times. The CDR3 loop reads CASSPAAGTIQETQYF. The CDR3 region has the DNA TGTGCCAGCTCACCTGCCGCCGGGACTATACAAGAGACCCAGTACTTC. The chain uses TRBV18 and TRBJ2-1, with 7 bases lining up with TRBD2. The DNA end is a closer match to TRBJ2-5, so the J assignment may be wrong. The CDR3 is made up of 16 amino acids. The germline gives CDR1 KGHSH, CDR2 LQKENI.

V is TRBV9 and J is TRBJ2-3; 10 bases line up with TRBD1. CDR3 length: 14 residues. The J segment lost 7 bases and the V segment lost 4 bases, leaving 6 bases of the junction unmatched. CDR1 SGDLS and CDR2 YYNGEE come from the germline V gene. The CDR3 nucleotides read TGTGCCAGCAGCCCTCGGACAGGGGGGAATACGCAGTATTTT. This codes for CASSPRTGGNTQYF.

Many counts were recorded for this clonotype. The chain couples TRBV7-2 to TRBJ2-1; 8 nucleotides align to TRBD2. V was clipped by 2 bases and J by 3 bases; unmatched bases: 6. The CDR3 has 16 amino acids. Germline lookup yields CDR1 SGHTA and CDR2 FQGNSA. CDR3 in amino acids: CASSLLGLANYNEQFF. In DNA, the CDR3 is TGTGCCAGCAGCTTATTAGGACTAGCAAACTACAATGAGCAGTTCTTC.

This clonotype was observed once. This is likely an artifact of a read error, given a far larger clone one base away. Because the CDR3 is missing its conserved closing phenylalanine or tryptophan, this is likely a read error. The genes are TRBV6-5 and TRBJ1-2; possibly TRBD1 for D (5 bases). The V and J ends lost 4 bases and 5 bases respectively, with 11 bases between them. Germline V gene lookup returns CDR1 MNHEY and CDR2 SVGAGI. This CDR3 has 13 amino acids. In DNA, the CDR3 is TGTGCCAGCAGTTTGGGGCAGATTTATGGCTACACCCTC. It codes for CASSLGQIYGYTL.

The DNA for the CDR3 is TGCGCCAGCAGCTCGACGGGAGGGCTAGGCGGGGAGCTGTTTTTT. Its translation is CASSSTGGLGGELFF. This rearrangement joins TRBV5-1 to TRBJ2-2; TRBD2 matches 8 bases. V lost 3 bases to trimming and J lost 7 bases; unmatched junction nucleotides: 8. Germline loops: CDR1 SGHRS, CDR2 YFSETQ. The CDR3 spans 15 residues.

This clonotype was counted a few times. The chain joins TRBV11-1 to TRBJ1-6; TRBD1 might be the D (6 bases). CDR3 length equals 15 residues. Per the germline V gene, CDR1 is SGHAT and CDR2 is FQDESV (reference sequence). Deletions cut 5 bases from V and 3 bases from J, with 11 bases between. The chain's CDR3 is CASSERDNYNSPLHF. CDR3 coding DNA: TGTGCCAGCAGCGAGCGGGACAACTATAATTCACCCCTCCACTTT.

This sequence joins TRBV9 and TRBJ2-1, with D perhaps matching TRBD1 (7 bases). CDR1 is SGDLS, CDR2 YYNGEE, per germline. The CDR3 runs to 14 residues. V lost 3 bases and J 5 bases, leaving 12 bases between the germline ends. The CDR3 loop reads CASSGQGGDNEQFF. CDR3 bases: TGTGCCAGCAGCGGTCAGGGGGGAGACAATGAGCAGTTCTTC.

This clonotype turned up a few times. The chain has TRBV30 and TRBJ2-7, with D maybe TRBD2 (6 bases). The CDR3 length is 13 residues. Per germline, CDR1 GTSNPN and CDR2 SVGIG (reference sequence). The CDR3 DNA is TGTGCATGGGGCTCCGGGAGTTCCTACGAGCAGTACTTC. It specifies CAWGSGSSYEQYF.

This clonotype was detected ten times or more. The CDR3 sequence: CASSYSPGEDYEQYF. CDR3 sequence (DNA): TGTGCCAGCAGTTACTCGCCGGGGGAGGATTACGAGCAGTACTTC. The rearrangement uses TRBV6-5 and TRBJ2-7, with D perhaps TRBD2 (6 bases). The germline CDR1 and CDR2 sequences are MNHEY and SVGAGI. The germline V and J ends were trimmed by 0 bases and 4 bases, with 13 bases remaining between them. This CDR3 region has 15 residues.

This clonotype was found many times. The gene calls are TRBV24-1 and TRBJ2-7, with 10 bases lining up with TRBD2. Germline CDR1 reads KGHDR; CDR2 reads SFDVKD. The ends lost 4 bases at V and 3 bases at J; junction bases unmatched: 8. The CDR3 contains 16 residues. This chain's CDR3 is CATSDPAASGSYEQYF. In DNA, the CDR3 is TGTGCCACCAGTGACCCTGCGGCTAGCGGGAGCTACGAGCAGTACTTC.

This clonotype was counted ten times or more. J is TRBJ2-7 and V is TRBV2; possible D gene TRBD1, 6 bases. Germline-derived CDR1 and CDR2 are SNHLY and FYNNEI. Trimming pared 5 bases from V and 2 bases from J, leaving 13 bases between. This CDR3 is 14 amino acids long. This CDR3 reads CASSRDNGAYEQYF. In DNA, the CDR3 is TGTGCCAGCAGTCGGGACAATGGGGCCTACGAGCAGTACTTC.

CDR3 sequence reads: CASSPTAGSEQYF. The CDR3, as DNA: TGTGCCAGCAGCCCCACGGCGGGAAGCGAGCAGTACTTC. This chain joins TRBV7-9 and TRBJ2-7, with D perhaps TRBD2 (6 bases). CDR3 length: 13 residues. Looked up from germline, CDR1 is SEHNR and CDR2 is FQNEAQ (reference sequence). V lost 5 bases and J lost 6, with 14 bases in between.

This clonotype has just a few counts. J is TRBJ1-2 and V is TRBV15; D might be TRBD1 (5 bases). Trimming took 0 bases from V and 3 from J, leaving 11 bases between them. The CDR3 length is 15 residues. Germline CDR1 LNHNV, CDR2 YYDKDF (reference sequence). CDR3 sequence reads: CATSREGTADYGYTF. CDR3 nucleotide sequence: TGTGCCACCAGCAGAGAAGGGACGGCGGACTATGGCTACACCTTC. The full variable domain, rest sourced from reference TRBV15 and TRBJ1-2, is DAMVIQNPRYQVTQFGKPVTLSCSQTLNHNVMYWYQQKSSQAPKLLFHYYDKDFNNEADTPDNFQSRRPNTSFCFLDIRSPGLGDTAMYLCATSREGTADYGYTFGSGTRLTVV.

V gene TRBV6-5 combines with J gene TRBJ1-6; D is ambiguous. This CDR3 contains 13 residues. CDR1 and CDR2 from the germline V gene are MNHEY and SVGAGI. V dropped 4 bases and J dropped 7 bases, with 8 bases sitting between them. This chain's CDR3 is CASSFEDNSPLHF. Written as DNA, the CDR3 is TGTGCCAGCAGTTTCGAGGACAATTCACCCCTCCACTTT.

The chain has TRBV20-1 and TRBJ2-1; D not certain. Trimming shortened V by 8 bases and J by 5 bases, and 22 bases separated the two germline ends. Germline CDR1 DFQATT, CDR2 SNEGSKA (reference sequence). The CDR3 is made up of 15 amino acids. This CDR3 is CSPLWGNRVDNEQFF. For the CDR3, the DNA is TGCAGTCCCCTCTGGGGTAATAGGGTGGACAATGAGCAGTTCTTC.

This clonotype came up a few times. V is TRBV14 and J is TRBJ1-2; D gene unclear. CDR1 SGHDN and CDR2 FVKESK come from the germline V gene. V lost 3 bases, J lost 5 bases, and 7 bases lay in between. This CDR3 region has 12 residues. The DNA of the CDR3 is TGTGCCAGCAGCCACGGACTATATGGCTACACCTTC. This gives the protein CASSHGLYGYTF.

This clonotype was observed many times. The chain recombines TRBV28 with TRBJ2-7, with D hard to call. This CDR3 region has 12 residues. V was pared by 4 bases and J by 5 bases, with 9 bases between. The germline V gene has CDR1 MDHEN and CDR2 SYDVKM. The CDR3 DNA reads as TGTGCCAGCAGTTCCCTCTTGGACGAGCAGTACTTC. This translates into CASSSLLDEQYF.

The CDR3 protein is CASSLVASGYEQYF. Here the CDR3 DNA reads TGCGCCAGCAGCCTAGTCGCTAGCGGATACGAGCAGTACTTC. This chain connects TRBV5-1 to TRBJ2-7; 7 bases fit TRBD2. Germline V lookup: CDR1 SGHRS, CDR2 YFSETQ. With V trimmed by 4 bases and J by 4 bases, 8 bases remained unmatched. The CDR3 consists of 14 residues.

V is TRBV3-1 and J is TRBJ2-1; 10 bases are shared with TRBD2. The V segment lost 4 bases and the J segment 4 bases; nucleotides outside the gene matches: 4. This CDR3 region has 15 residues. Germline V CDR1 and CDR2: LGHDT, YNNKEL (reference sequence). CDR3 residues: CASSLSGRMYNEQFF. The CDR3 coding sequence is TGTGCCAGCAGCCTTAGCGGGAGGATGTACAATGAGCAGTTCTTC.